This entry lists 8 T cell receptor beta chains sequenced from one sample in a study of blood T cell repertoires in COVID-19. Repertoires were generated with immunoSEQ multiplex PCR, while TCRdb's copy carries only in-frame clones and drops some. The sample includes roughly 16,000 clones, roughly three quarters of them seen just once. Sequenced input: peripheral blood. Receptors originate from a man aged 60 to 75 with active or convalescent COVID-19.

The CDR3 spells CASSLRTGNTEAFF. For the CDR3, the DNA is TGTGCCAGCAGCTTAAGGACAGGGAACACTGAAGCTTTCTTT. The chain recombines TRBV7-2 with TRBJ1-1; 7 positions agree with TRBD1. Looked up from germline, CDR1 is SGHTA and CDR2 is FQGNSA. Trimming took 2 bases from V and 1 from J; bases not matched to a gene: 1. The CDR3 loop spans 14 amino acids.

The CDR3 DNA is TGTGCCTGGAGTGGACAGGGAGGCCACGAGCAGTACTTC. Translating it yields CAWSGQGGHEQYF. The V call is TRBV30, the J call TRBJ2-7; possibly TRBD1 for D (7 bases). The V gene lost 1 base and the J gene lost 5 bases, with 12 bases spanning the gap. This CDR3 is 13 amino acids long. Germline V gene lookup returns CDR1 GTSNPN and CDR2 SVGIG (reference sequence).

The chain combines TRBV24-1 with TRBJ1-4; D not resolved. CDR1 and CDR2 (germline): KGHDR, SFDVKD. Trimming pared 4 bases from V and 5 bases from J, leaving 16 bases between. The CDR3 is made up of 16 amino acids. CDR3 bases: TGTGCCACCAGTGACTCGCTAGGCGGCAAGAATGAAAAACTGTTTTTT. It encodes CATSDSLGGKNEKLFF.

V and J are TRBV9 and TRBJ2-1; D might be TRBD1 (6 bases). In germline, CDR1 is SGDLS, CDR2 YYNGEE. Between the trimmed V and J ends, which lost 3 bases and 8 bases, there was a span of 18 bases. This CDR3 spans 15 amino acids. In nucleotides, the CDR3 is TGTGCCAGCAGCGCCTACGAGTTAGGGGGATATGAGCAGTTCTTC. It specifies CASSAYELGGYEQFF.

The chain combines TRBV27 with TRBJ2-7; maybe TRBD2 (7 bases). Trimming stripped 6 bases from V and 1 base from J, with 13 bases between. Germline loops: CDR1 MNHEY, CDR2 SMNVEV (reference sequence). The CDR3 loop spans 14 amino acids. The CDR3 region has the DNA TGTGCCAGCAGGGGGGCTAGCGGATCCTACGAGCAGTACTTC. Translating it yields CASRGASGSYEQYF.

This chain joins TRBV4-1 and TRBJ1-3; D not resolved. The length of the CDR3 is 14 residues. The V gene's germline CDR1 is MGHRA and CDR2 YSYEKL. Trimming stripped 0 bases from V and 7 bases from J, with 10 bases between. In nucleotides, the CDR3 is TGCGCCAGCAGCCAAGATCCCTTCCCCAACACCATATATTTT. This sequence encodes CASSQDPFPNTIYF.

This sequence joins TRBV13 and TRBJ2-3; TRBD2 matches at 12 bases. This CDR3 has 16 amino acids. In germline, CDR1 is PRHDT, CDR2 FYEKMQ (reference sequence). V dropped 5 bases and J dropped 1; count of bases not matched to a gene: 4. The CDR3 DNA follows: TGTGCCAGCAGCACCCGGACTAGCGGGGGCACAGATACGCAGTATTTT. Encoded protein: CASSTRTSGGTDTQYF.

The rearrangement uses TRBV10-3 and TRBJ2-7, with TRBD1 identical over 9 bases. The germline gives CDR1 ENHRY, CDR2 SYGVKD. The CDR3 consists of 15 residues. J lost 1 base, V lost 7 bases, and 8 bases had no gene match. CDR3 residues: CAIMGDRVASYEQYF. For the CDR3, the DNA is TGTGCCATCATGGGGGACAGGGTGGCTTCCTACGAGCAGTACTTC.